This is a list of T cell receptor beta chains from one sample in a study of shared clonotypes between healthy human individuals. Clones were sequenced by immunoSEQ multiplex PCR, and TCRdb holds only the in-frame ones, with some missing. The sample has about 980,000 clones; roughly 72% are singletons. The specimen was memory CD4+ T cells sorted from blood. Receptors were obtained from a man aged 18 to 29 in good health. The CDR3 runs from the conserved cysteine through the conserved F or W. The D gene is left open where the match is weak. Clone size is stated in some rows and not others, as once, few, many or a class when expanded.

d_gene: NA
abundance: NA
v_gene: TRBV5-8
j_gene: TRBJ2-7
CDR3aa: CASSLAGGASSYEQYF
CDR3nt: TGTGCCAGCAGCTTGGCCGGCGGGGCGAGCTCCTACGAGCAGTACTTC

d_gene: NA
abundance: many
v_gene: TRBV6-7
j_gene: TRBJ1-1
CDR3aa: CASFRPEAFF
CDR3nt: TGTGCCAGCTTTCGCCCCGAAGCTTTCTTT

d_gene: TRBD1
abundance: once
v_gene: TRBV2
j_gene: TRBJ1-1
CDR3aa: CASSDRGRGSSEAFF
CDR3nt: TGTGCCAGCAGTGACAGGGGGCGCGGTAGTTCTGAAGCTTTCTTT

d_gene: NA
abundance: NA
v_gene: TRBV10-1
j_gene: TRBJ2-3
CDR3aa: CASSERGGKSPDTQYF
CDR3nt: TGCGCCAGCAGTGAGAGGGGGGGTAAATCCCCAGATACGCAGTATTTT

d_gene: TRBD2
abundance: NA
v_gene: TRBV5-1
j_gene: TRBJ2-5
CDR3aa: CASSPGGPQETQYF
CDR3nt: TGCGCCAGCAGCCCGGGGGGACCCCAAGAGACCCAGTACTTC

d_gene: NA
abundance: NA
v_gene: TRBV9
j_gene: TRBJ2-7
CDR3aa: CASSAHDRPSLPYEQYF
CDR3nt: TGTGCCAGCAGCGCCCATGACAGACCGTCTCTCCCCTACGAGCAGTACTTC

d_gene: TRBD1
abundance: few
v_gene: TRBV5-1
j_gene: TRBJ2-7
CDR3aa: CASSGYGTGGLGGYEQYF
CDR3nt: TGCGCCAGCAGCGGCTACGGGACAGGGGGACTCGGAGGCTACGAGCAGTACTTC

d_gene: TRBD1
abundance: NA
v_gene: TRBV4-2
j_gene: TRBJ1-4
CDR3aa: CASSRSTGDTNEKLFF
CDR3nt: TGTGCCAGCAGCCGGAGTACAGGGGACACTAATGAAAAACTGTTTTTT

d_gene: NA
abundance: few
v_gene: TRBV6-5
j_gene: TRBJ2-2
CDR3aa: CAVSLLGGELFF
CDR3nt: TGTGCCGTTAGTTTGTTGGGCGGGGAGCTGTTTTTT

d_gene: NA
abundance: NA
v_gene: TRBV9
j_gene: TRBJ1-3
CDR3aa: CASSETPEGNTIYF
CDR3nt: TGTGCCAGCAGCGAGACCCCGGAGGGAAACACCATATATTTT

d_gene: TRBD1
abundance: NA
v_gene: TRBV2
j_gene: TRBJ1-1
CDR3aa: CASSGDRVNTEAFF
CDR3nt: TGTGCCAGCAGTGGTGACAGGGTGAACACTGAAGCTTTCTTT

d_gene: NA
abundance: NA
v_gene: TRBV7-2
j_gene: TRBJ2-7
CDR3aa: CASSLYALSSYEQYF
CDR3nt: TGTGCCAGCAGCTTATATGCCCTAAGCTCCTACGAGCAGTACTTC

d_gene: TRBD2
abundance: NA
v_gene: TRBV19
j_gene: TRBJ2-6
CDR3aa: CASSTSGSLSGANVLTF
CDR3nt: TGTGCCAGTAGTACTAGCGGGAGTTTGTCTGGGGCCAACGTCCTGACTTTC

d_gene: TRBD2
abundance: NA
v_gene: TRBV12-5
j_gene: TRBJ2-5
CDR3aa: CASALGLAVQETQYF
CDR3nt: TGTGCTAGTGCCCTAGGACTAGCGGTCCAAGAGACCCAGTACTTC

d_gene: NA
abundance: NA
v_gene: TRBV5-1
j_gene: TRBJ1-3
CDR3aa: CASSFGGPGNTIYF
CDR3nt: TGCGCCAGCAGCTTCGGAGGGCCTGGAAACACCATATATTTT

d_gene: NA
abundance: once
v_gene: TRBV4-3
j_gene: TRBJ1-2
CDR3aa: CASSQTHRDYGYTF
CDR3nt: TGCGCCAGCAGCCAGACCCACAGGGACTATGGCTACACCTTC

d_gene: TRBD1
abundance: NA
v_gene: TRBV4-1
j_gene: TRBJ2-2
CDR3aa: CASSPGQRNTGELFF
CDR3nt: TGCGCCAGCAGCCCGGGACAGAGGAACACCGGGGAGCTGTTTTTT

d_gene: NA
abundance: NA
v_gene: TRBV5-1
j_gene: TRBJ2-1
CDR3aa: CASSLAGSSYNEQFF
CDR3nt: TGCGCCAGCAGCTTGGCGGGAAGCTCCTACAATGAGCAGTTCTTC

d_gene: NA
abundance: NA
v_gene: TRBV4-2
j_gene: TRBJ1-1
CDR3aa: CASSHRAAARNTEAFF
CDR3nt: TGTGCCAGCAGCCACAGAGCGGCAGCACGGAACACTGAAGCTTTCTTT

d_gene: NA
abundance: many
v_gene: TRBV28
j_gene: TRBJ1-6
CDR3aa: CASRDGPYNSPLHF
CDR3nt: TGTGCCAGCAGGGACGGACCCTATAATTCACCCCTCCACTTT

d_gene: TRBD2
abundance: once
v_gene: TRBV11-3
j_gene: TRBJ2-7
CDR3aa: CASSPTSGMREQYF
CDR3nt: TGTGCCAGCAGCCCGACTAGCGGGATGAGGGAGCAGTACTTC

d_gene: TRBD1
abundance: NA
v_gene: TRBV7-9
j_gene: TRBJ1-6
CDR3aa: CASSVGQEGNSPLHF
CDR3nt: TGTGCCAGCAGCGTGGGACAGGAGGGGAATTCACCCCTCCACTTT

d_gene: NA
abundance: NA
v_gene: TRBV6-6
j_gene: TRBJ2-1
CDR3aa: CASSYSHPDINEQFF
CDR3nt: TGTGCCAGCAGTTACTCGCACCCGGACATAAATGAGCAGTTCTTC

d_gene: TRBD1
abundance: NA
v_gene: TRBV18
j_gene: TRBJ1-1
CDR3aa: CASSPLIGKTGGWNTEAFF
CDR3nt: TGTGCCAGCTCACCACTGATTGGTAAGACAGGGGGTTGGAACACTGAAGCTTTCTTT

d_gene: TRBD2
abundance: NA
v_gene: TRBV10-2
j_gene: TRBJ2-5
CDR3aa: CASIRTSGSGETQYF
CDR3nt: TGCGCCAGCATAAGGACTAGCGGCAGTGGAGAGACCCAGTACTTC

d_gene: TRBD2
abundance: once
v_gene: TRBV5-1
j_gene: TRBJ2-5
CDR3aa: CASSLGSSGRVGETQYF
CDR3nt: TGCGCCAGCAGCTTGGGATCCAGCGGGAGGGTCGGGGAGACCCAGTACTTC

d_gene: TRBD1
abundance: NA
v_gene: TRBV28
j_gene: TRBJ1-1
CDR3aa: CASSGTGMGTEAFF
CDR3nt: TGTGCCAGCAGTGGGACAGGGATGGGAACTGAAGCTTTCTTT

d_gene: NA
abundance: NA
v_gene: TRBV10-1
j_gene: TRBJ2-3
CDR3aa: CASSRRGGRADTQYF
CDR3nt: TGCGCCAGCAGCAGGAGGGGAGGACGGGCAGATACGCAGTATTTT

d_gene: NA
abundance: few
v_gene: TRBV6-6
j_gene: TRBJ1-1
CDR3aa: CASSYAVRTVEAFF
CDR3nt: TGTGCCAGCAGTTACGCGGTACGGACGGTAGAAGCTTTCTTT

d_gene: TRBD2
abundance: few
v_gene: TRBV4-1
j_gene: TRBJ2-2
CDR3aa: CASSQSGSGRGLAGELFF
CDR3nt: TGCGCCAGCAGCCAAAGTGGTAGCGGGAGAGGGTTGGCAGGGGAGCTGTTTTTT

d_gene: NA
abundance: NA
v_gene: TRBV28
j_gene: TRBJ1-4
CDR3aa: CASSLTGRREKLFF
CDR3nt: TGTGCCAGCAGTTTAACAGGCCGGCGGGAAAAACTGTTTTTT

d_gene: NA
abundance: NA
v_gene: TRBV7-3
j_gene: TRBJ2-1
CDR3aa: CASSIDSNNEQFF
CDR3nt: TGTGCCAGCAGCATAGACAGTAACAATGAGCAGTTCTTC

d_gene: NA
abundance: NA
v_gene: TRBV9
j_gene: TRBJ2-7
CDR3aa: CANNGSQREQYF
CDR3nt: TGTGCCAACAACGGGAGCCAGAGAGAGCAGTACTTC

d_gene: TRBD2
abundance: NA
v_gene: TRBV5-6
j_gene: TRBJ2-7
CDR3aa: CASSAGLGSYEQYF
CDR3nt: TGTGCCAGCAGCGCGGGACTAGGGTCTTACGAGCAGTACTTC

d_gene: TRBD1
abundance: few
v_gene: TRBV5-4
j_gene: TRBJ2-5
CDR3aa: CASTPGQGQETQYF
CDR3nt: TGTGCCAGCACCCCGGGACAGGGACAAGAGACCCAGTACTTC

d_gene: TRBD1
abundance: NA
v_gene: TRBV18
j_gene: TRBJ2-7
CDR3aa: CASSTRQGNYEQYF
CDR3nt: TGTGCCAGCTCAACACGACAGGGGAACTACGAGCAGTACTTC

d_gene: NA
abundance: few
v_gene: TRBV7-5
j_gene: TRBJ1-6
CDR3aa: CARSLGGLGLPSPLHF
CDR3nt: TGTGCCAGAAGCTTAGGAGGTTTGGGGCTTCCATCACCCCTCCACTTT

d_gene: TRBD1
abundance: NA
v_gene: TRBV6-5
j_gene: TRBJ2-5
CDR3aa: CASSTGQGAFETQYF
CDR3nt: TGTGCCAGCAGCACCGGACAGGGGGCTTTCGAGACCCAGTACTTC

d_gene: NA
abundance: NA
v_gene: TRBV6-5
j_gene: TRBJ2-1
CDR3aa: CASSPRGPYNEQFF
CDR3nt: TGTGCCAGCAGTCCCCGGGGACCATACAATGAGCAGTTCTTC

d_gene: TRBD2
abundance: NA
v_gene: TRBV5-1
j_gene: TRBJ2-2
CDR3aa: CASSPLGTSGSGGSRELFF
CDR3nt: TGCGCCAGCAGCCCCCTCGGGACTAGCGGGAGCGGGGGCTCCCGGGAGCTGTTTTTT

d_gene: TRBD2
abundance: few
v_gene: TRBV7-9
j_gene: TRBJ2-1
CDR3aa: CASEKSGGNNEQFF
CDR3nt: TGTGCCAGTGAGAAAAGCGGGGGGAACAATGAGCAGTTCTTC

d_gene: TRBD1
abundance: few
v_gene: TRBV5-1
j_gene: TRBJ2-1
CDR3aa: CARLRGSSYNEQFF
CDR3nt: TGCGCCAGGCTCAGGGGGAGCTCCTACAATGAGCAGTTCTTC

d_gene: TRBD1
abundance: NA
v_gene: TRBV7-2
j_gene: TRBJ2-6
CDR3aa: CASSWGQTSGANVLTF
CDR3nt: TGTGCCAGCAGCTGGGGACAGACCTCTGGGGCCAACGTCCTGACTTTC

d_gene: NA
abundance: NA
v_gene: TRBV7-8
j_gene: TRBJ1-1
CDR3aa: CASSVGMGITEAFF
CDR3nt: TGTGCCAGCAGTGTCGGAATGGGGATTACTGAAGCTTTCTTT

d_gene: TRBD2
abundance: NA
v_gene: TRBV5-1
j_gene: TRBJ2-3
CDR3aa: CASSLLAGKGGTDTQYF
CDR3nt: TGCGCCAGCAGCTTGCTAGCGGGCAAGGGAGGCACAGATACGCAGTATTTT

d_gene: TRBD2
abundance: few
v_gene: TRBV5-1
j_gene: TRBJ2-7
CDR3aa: CASSLLAGYEQYF
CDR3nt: TGCGCCAGCAGCCTACTAGCGGGCTACGAGCAGTACTTC

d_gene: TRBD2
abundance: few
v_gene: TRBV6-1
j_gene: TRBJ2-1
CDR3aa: CASSDSSGGRVEQFF
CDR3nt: TGTGCCAGCAGTGACAGTAGCGGGGGGCGGGTTGAGCAGTTCTTC

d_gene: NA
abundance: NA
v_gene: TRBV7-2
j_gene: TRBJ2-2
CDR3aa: CASVFQGPGTGELFF
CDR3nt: TGTGCCAGCGTCTTTCAAGGTCCCGGCACCGGGGAGCTGTTTTTT

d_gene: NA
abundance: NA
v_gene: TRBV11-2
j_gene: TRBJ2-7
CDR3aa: CASSLDRAIYEQYF
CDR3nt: TGTGCCAGCAGCTTAGATAGGGCTATTTACGAGCAGTACTTC

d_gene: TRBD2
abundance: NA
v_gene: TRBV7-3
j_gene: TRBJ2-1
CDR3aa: CASSFRTSPNEQFF
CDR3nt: TGTGCCAGCAGCTTCAGGACTAGCCCCAATGAGCAGTTCTTC

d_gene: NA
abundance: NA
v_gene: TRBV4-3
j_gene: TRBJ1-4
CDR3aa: CASSQALRRATNEKLFF
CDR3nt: TGCGCCAGCAGCCAAGCTCTGCGCCGGGCAACTAATGAAAAACTGTTTTTT

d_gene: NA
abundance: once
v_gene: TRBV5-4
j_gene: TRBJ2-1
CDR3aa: CANSVEGWNEQFF
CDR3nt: TGTGCCAACAGCGTGGAAGGCTGGAATGAGCAGTTCTTC

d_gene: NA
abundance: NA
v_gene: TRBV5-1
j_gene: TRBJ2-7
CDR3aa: CASSLVAGGAGEQYF
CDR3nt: TGCGCCAGCAGCTTGGTGGCAGGGGGGGCCGGCGAGCAGTACTTC

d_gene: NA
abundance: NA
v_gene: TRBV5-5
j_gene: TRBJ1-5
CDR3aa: CASSGGSESGQPQHF
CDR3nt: TGTGCCAGCAGCGGAGGATCCGAGTCAGGGCAGCCCCAGCATTTT

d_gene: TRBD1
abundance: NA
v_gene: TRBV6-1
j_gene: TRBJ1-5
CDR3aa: CASREPLGTGFF
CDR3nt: TGTGCCAGCAGGGAGCCCCTCGGGACAGGGTTCTTT

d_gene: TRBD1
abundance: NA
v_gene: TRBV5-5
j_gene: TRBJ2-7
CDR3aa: CASRTDRAPTYEQYF
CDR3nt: TGTGCCAGCAGAACCGACAGGGCCCCCACCTACGAGCAGTACTTC

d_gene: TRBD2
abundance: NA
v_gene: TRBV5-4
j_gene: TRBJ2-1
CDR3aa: CASSLALADNEQFF
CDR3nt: TGTGCCAGCAGCTTGGCACTAGCGGATAATGAGCAGTTCTTC

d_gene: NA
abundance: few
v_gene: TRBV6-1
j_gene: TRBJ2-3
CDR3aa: CASSDPQGRADTQYF
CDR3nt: TGTGCCAGCAGTGATCCGCAGGGACGGGCAGATACGCAGTATTTT